A single sample gave rise to the 4 T cell receptor beta chains below, sequenced in a study of shared clonotypes between healthy human individuals. The data were produced by immunoSEQ multiplex PCR, yet TCRdb's version contains in-frame clones alone and is incomplete. The sample contains about 2.4 million clones, under 95% of which appear only once. Sequenced sample: naive CD4+ T cells from PBMCs. Sample subset: CD45RA+ positively selected. These receptors were collected from a man aged 18 to 35 in good health. Some clones in this sample may be carry-over from other donors' samples.

This chain connects TRBV19 to TRBJ2-2, with a tentative D call TRBD2 (6 bases). Trimming pared 5 bases from V and 5 bases from J, leaving 12 bases between. CDR3 length equals 14 residues. In germline, CDR1 is LNHDA, CDR2 SQIVND (reference sequence). The DNA of the CDR3 is TGTGCCAGTAGTGCCATACTAGCTACCGGGGAGCTGTTTTTT. Protein: CASSAILATGELFF.

The chain couples TRBV9 to TRBJ2-7; D may correspond to TRBD1 or TRBD2 (5 bases each). Germline V gene sequence: CDR1 SGDLS, CDR2 YYNGEE. The CDR3 runs 14 residues. V lost 5 bases and J 4 bases, leaving 16 bases between the germline ends. DNA of the CDR3: TGTGCCAGCAGTGGGACGAACGGGGCTTACGAGCAGTACTTC. It specifies CASSGTNGAYEQYF.

This chain connects TRBV30 to TRBJ2-7, with 7 bases aligning to TRBD2. The germline gives CDR1 GTSNPN, CDR2 SVGIG (reference sequence). This CDR3 spans 13 amino acids. J lost 0 bases, V lost 4 bases, and 3 bases had no gene match. The CDR3 here is CAWTSGGSYEQYF. In DNA, the CDR3 is TGTGCCTGGACTTCGGGGGGCTCCTACGAGCAGTACTTC.

As regards this clone: A read error may account for a junction end that differs from germline. The V and J genes are TRBV19 and TRBJ2-2; perhaps TRBD1 as D (5 bases). CDR3 size: 16 residues. Germline CDR1 is LNHDA and CDR2 is SQIVND (reference sequence). The CDR3 is CASSRIRQGNTGELFF. In DNA, the CDR3 is TGTGCCAGCAGTAGGATCCGGCAGGGGAACACCGGGGAGCTGTTTTTT.